The rows below give T cell receptor beta chains drawn from one sample of a study of T cells in Graves' hyperthyroidism and ophthalmopathy. TCRdb passed the multiplex PCR reads through MiXCR, listing each CDR3 protein once. The profile covers around 610,000 distinct CDR3 sequences, with 14% to 15% appearing a single time and around 4.5% taken by the ten largest. The sequenced sample was blood. The receptors shown here come from a woman in her 40s with Graves' ophthalmopathy. CDR3s include the opening cysteine and the closing phenylalanine or tryptophan. A D gene is named only where the DNA matches it firmly. Some rows have no size entry. The others give once, few or many, or a class for an expanded clone.

many,TRBJ2-5,TRBV24-1,TRBD2,CATSEPPRLAGEDQETQYF,TGTGCCACCAGTGAACCCCCTCGACTAGCGGGAGAGGACCAAGAGACCCAGTACTTC
many,TRBJ2-7,TRBV20-1,.,CSARGSALRAYEQYF,TGCAGTGCTAGAGGGTCGGCCCTGAGGGCCTACGAGCAGTACTTC
many,TRBJ1-2,TRBV28,.,CASSPDTSNYGYTF,TGTGCCAGCAGTCCGGACACTTCTAACTATGGCTACACCTTC
many,TRBJ2-5,TRBV20-1,TRBD2,CSAREREDSQWYF,TGCAGTGCTAGAGAGCGGGAGGATAGTCAATGGTACTTC
many,TRBJ2-5,TRBV4-2,.,CASSQADTGETQYF,TGTGCCAGCAGCCAAGCAGATACTGGGGAGACCCAGTACTTC
many,TRBJ1-1,TRBV7-6,.,CASSVTAQGWTEAFF,TGTGCCAGCAGCGTCACTGCCCAGGGGTGGACTGAAGCTTTCTTT
many,TRBJ2-5,TRBV25-1,.,CASRETGPETQYF,TGTGCCAGCAGGGAAACAGGGCCGGAGACCCAGTACTTC
.,TRBJ2-2,TRBV7-9,TRBD1,CASSLAGTDFGELFF,TGTGCCAGCAGCTTAGCCGGGACAGATTTCGGGGAGCTGTTTTTT
.,TRBJ2-7,TRBV2,.,CASTSDTISYEQYF,TGTGCCAGCACCAGCGACACAATCTCCTACGAGCAGTACTTC
many,TRBJ1-3,TRBV5-1,.,CASSFTGTAGNTIYF,TGCGCCAGCAGCTTTACCGGGACCGCTGGAAACACCATATATTTT
.,TRBJ2-2,TRBV3-1,.,CASSQDVGTGELFF,TGTGCCAGCAGCCAAGATGTCGGGACCGGGGAGCTGTTTTTT
.,TRBJ2-3,TRBV6-1,TRBD2,CASSEVLVFGGSSDTQYF,TGTGCCAGCAGTGAAGTCTTAGTTTTTGGCGGGAGTTCAGATACGCAGTATTTT
.,TRBJ2-2,TRBV7-9,.,CASSFPRVGTGELFF,TGTGCCAGCAGCTTTCCCAGGGTCGGCACCGGGGAGCTGTTTTTT
.,TRBJ1-2,TRBV28,TRBD1,CASSFEDRAYGYTF,TGTGCCAGCAGTTTCGAGGACAGGGCCTATGGCTACACCTTC
.,TRBJ1-1,TRBV4-3,TRBD1,CASSQGTGIEAFF,TGCGCCAGCAGCCAAGGGACAGGGATTGAAGCTTTCTTT
.,TRBJ1-1,TRBV3-1,.,CASSRNHGLNTEAFF,TGTGCCAGCAGCCGAAATCACGGATTGAACACTGAAGCTTTCTTT
many,TRBJ2-7,TRBV12-3/TRBV12-4,.,CASSYRDKTYEQYF,TGTGCCAGCAGTTACCGGGACAAAACCTACGAGCAGTACTTC
many,TRBJ1-1,TRBV28,.,CATLRSGDTEAFF,TGTGCCACACTCCGTTCTGGAGACACTGAAGCTTTCTTT
many,TRBJ1-2,TRBV2,.,CASSETDLNYGYTF,TGTGCCAGCAGTGAAACAGACCTTAACTATGGCTACACCTTC
many,TRBJ2-2,TRBV13,TRBD2,CASSPVAGTGELFF,TGTGCCAGCAGCCCCGTAGCGGGAACCGGGGAGCTGTTTTTT
many,TRBJ1-1,TRBV4-1,TRBD1,CASSGRGQGFMNTEAFF,TGCGCCAGCAGCGGAAGAGGACAGGGATTCATGAACACTGAAGCTTTCTTT
.,TRBJ2-3,TRBV6-2/TRBV6-3,TRBD2,CASSYPTPREAADTQYF,TGTGCCAGCAGTTACCCGACCCCACGGGAGGCCGCAGATACGCAGTATTTT